These 22 T cell receptor beta chains came from one sample sequenced in a study of blood T cell repertoires in COVID-19. TCRdb's copy holds only in-frame clones and misses some; the assay was immunoSEQ multiplex PCR. The repertoire has tens of thousands of clones, 85% to 90% of them found once; the top ten carry under 5%. Sequenced sample: peripheral blood. These receptors were taken from a man aged 60 to 75 with active COVID-19.

This CDR3 reads CASSESSGANVLTF. CDR3 nucleotides: TGTGCCAGCAGCGAGAGCTCTGGGGCCAACGTCCTGACTTTC. The J gene is TRBJ2-6, the V gene TRBV9; D gene uncertain. CDR1 is SGDLS, CDR2 YYNGEE, per germline. This CDR3 is 14 amino acids long. The V and J ends lost 3 bases and 0 bases respectively, with 4 bases between them.

The chain employs TRBV29-1 and TRBJ2-3; 8 bases align to TRBD1. CDR3 length equals 14 residues. Germline-derived CDR1 and CDR2 are SQVTM and ANQGSEA. Germline trimming cut 6 bases from V and 1 base from J; bases unmatched to any gene: 6. The CDR3 protein is CSVQQTGGTDTQYF. Here the CDR3 DNA reads TGCAGCGTCCAACAGACAGGGGGCACAGATACGCAGTATTTT.

This clone turned up a few times. One end of the junction fails to match germline, which may point to a read error. CDR3 residues: CASSTQGLAIF. The CDR3, as DNA: TGTGCCAGCAGTACGCAGGGACTAGCAATCTTC. This sequence joins TRBV12-3 or TRBV12-4 and TRBJ2-7; 9 nucleotides agree with TRBD2. This CDR3 region has 11 residues.

The chain combines TRBV19 with TRBJ2-1; 7 bases are shared with TRBD2. Germline-derived CDR1 and CDR2 are LNHDA and SQIVND (reference sequence). V dropped 4 bases and J dropped 4; count of bases not matched to a gene: 7. This CDR3 is built from 15 residues. The CDR3 bases are TGTGCCAGTAGTACTTCTAGCGGACCTTACAATGAGCAGTTCTTC. It codes for CASSTSSGPYNEQFF.

V is TRBV18 and J is TRBJ2-3; the D is unclear. Trimming pared 2 bases from V and 1 base from J, leaving 7 bases between. Germline V gene sequence: CDR1 KGHSH, CDR2 LQKENI. The CDR3 totals 14 residues. CDR3 DNA sequence: TGTGCCAGCTCACCATCCCCAGGCACAGATACGCAGTATTTT. Amino acids: CASSPSPGTDTQYF.

The rearrangement links TRBV12-5 to TRBJ2-1; 9 positions agree with TRBD1. The CDR3 totals 15 residues. Germline CDR1 is LGHNT and CDR2 is FRNRAP. With 6 bases clipped from V and 10 bases from J, the junction kept 13 bases outside the gene matches. CDR3 sequence: CASGEGTGLVREQFF. In DNA form, the CDR3 reads TGTGCTAGTGGAGAGGGGACAGGGCTAGTTCGGGAGCAGTTCTTC.

This chain connects TRBV5-1 to TRBJ2-3; 7 bases are a match to TRBD1. The V and J ends lost 4 bases and 0 bases, in that order; junction bases with no gene match: 5. Germline V gives CDR1 SGHRS, CDR2 YFSETQ. This CDR3 is built from 15 residues. Written as DNA, the CDR3 is TGCGCCAGCAGCAGAACAGGGGCTAGCACAGATACGCAGTATTTT. As protein: CASSRTGASTDTQYF.

V is TRBV7-2 and J is TRBJ2-3, with TRBD2 as a possible D gene (6 bases). V lost 0 bases and J lost 4, with 11 bases in between. The CDR3 is 15 amino acids. The germline gives CDR1 SGHTA, CDR2 FQGNSA. The CDR3 DNA reads as TGTGCCAGCAGCTTAGCTTCGGGAGTACCAGATACGCAGTATTTT. Translating it yields CASSLASGVPDTQYF.

This clone occurred once. V is TRBV30 and J is TRBJ1-5, with 8 bases fitting TRBD1. Germline values: CDR1 GTSNPN, CDR2 SVGIG (reference sequence). With V trimmed by 2 bases and J by 5 bases, 8 bases remained unmatched. The CDR3 loop spans 15 amino acids. CDR3 loop: CAWSPTGVVDQPQHF. The CDR3 nucleotides read TGTGCCTGGAGTCCGACAGGGGTGGTGGATCAGCCCCAGCATTTT.

The J gene is TRBJ2-3, the V gene TRBV5-4, with 11 bases aligning to TRBD2. The CDR3 extends over 16 amino acids. The germline V gene encodes CDR1 SGHNT and CDR2 YYREEE (reference sequence). With V trimmed by 4 bases and J by 0 bases, 4 bases remained unmatched. As DNA, the CDR3 is TGTGCCAGCAGCATTAGACTAGCGGGGAGCACAGATACGCAGTATTTT. Amino acids: CASSIRLAGSTDTQYF.

This chain's CDR3 is CASSLNGQTRQFF. The DNA of the CDR3 is TGTGCCAGCAGTTTAAACGGACAGACGAGGCAGTTCTTC. This chain connects TRBV27 to TRBJ2-1; D is perhaps TRBD1 (6 bases). V shed 2 bases and J shed 12 bases, with 14 bases lying between them. The CDR3 has 13 residues. Per the germline V gene, CDR1 is MNHEY and CDR2 is SMNVEV (reference sequence).

V and J are TRBV5-4 and TRBJ1-3; no clear D. Trimming cost V 0 bases and J 2 bases, with 9 bases left between them. The CDR3 length is 15 residues. CDR1 and CDR2 from the germline V gene are SGHNT and YYREEE (reference sequence). The CDR3 spells CASSLETRTGNTIYF. The CDR3, as DNA: TGTGCCAGCAGCTTGGAGACAAGGACTGGAAACACCATATATTTT.

The rearrangement links TRBV6-5 to TRBJ2-7; TRBD1 agrees at 9 bases. Germline CDR1 reads MNHEY; CDR2 reads SVGAGI. Trimming removed 6 bases from V and 4 bases from J; junction bases left unmatched: 4. The CDR3 sequence is 13 residues long. The CDR3 region is CASRRQGGYEQYF. Written as DNA, the CDR3 is TGTGCCAGCAGGCGACAGGGGGGGTACGAGCAGTACTTC.

CDR3 DNA sequence: TGTGCCAGCTCACCTCGAGCGGGAGGGCCTTACGAGCAGTACTTC. Translating gives CASSPRAGGPYEQYF. The J gene is TRBJ2-7, the V gene TRBV18, with TRBD2 matching over 10 bases. The CDR3 is made up of 15 amino acids. Germline assignment: CDR1 KGHSH and CDR2 LQKENI. After removal of 3 bases from V and 4 bases from J, the junction contained 6 bases not matched to a gene.

V is TRBV5-1 and J is TRBJ2-1; 12 bases fit TRBD2. The germline V gene has CDR1 SGHRS and CDR2 YFSETQ. The V segment lost 7 bases and the J segment 0 bases; nucleotides outside the gene matches: 2. This CDR3 is built from 15 residues. The CDR3 protein is CASGLAGPSYNEQFF. Written as DNA, the CDR3 is TGCGCCAGCGGACTAGCGGGGCCCTCCTACAATGAGCAGTTCTTC.

The table lists this clone with a few counts. The chain uses TRBV6-5 and TRBJ1-1, with D unclear. CDR3 size: 14 residues. With 7 bases removed from V and 1 base from J, the gap between germline ends came to 13 bases. The germline CDR1 and CDR2 sequences are MNHEY and SVGAGI. The CDR3 loop is CASKLGDTNTEAFF. The CDR3 region has the DNA TGTGCCAGCAAACTCGGGGATACGAACACTGAAGCTTTCTTT.

The chain carries TRBV9 and TRBJ2-1; 7 nucleotides line up with TRBD2. The junction had 6 bases not matched to a gene; V was cut back by 4 bases and J by 5 bases. Germline assignment: CDR1 SGDLS and CDR2 YYNGEE. The CDR3 totals 14 residues. The CDR3 sequence: CASSPGLLDNEQFF. The CDR3 DNA reads as TGTGCCAGCAGCCCGGGACTATTAGACAATGAGCAGTTCTTC.

The J gene is TRBJ2-1, the V gene TRBV11-2, with 8 nucleotides matching TRBD2. Trimming cost V 6 bases and J 8 bases; bases outside gene matches: 21. The germline CDR1 and CDR2 sequences are SGHAT and FQNNGV. CDR3 length: 18 amino acids. Here the CDR3 DNA reads TGTGCCAGCAGAGAAACAGGGTATTGGGGCACAGCGGGGGATGAGCAGTTCTTC. Encoded protein: CASRETGYWGTAGDEQFF.

The chain is built from TRBV5-1 and TRBJ2-1, with a possible D match to TRBD2 (6 bases). CDR1 is SGHRS, CDR2 YFSETQ, per germline. The CDR3 runs 15 residues. Trimming shortened V by 0 bases and J by 4 bases, and 11 bases separated the two germline ends. The CDR3 here is CASSLGVGTYNEQFF. The CDR3 nucleotides read TGCGCCAGCAGCTTGGGTGTTGGGACTTACAATGAGCAGTTCTTC.

The chain uses TRBV2 and TRBJ1-2, with D possibly TRBD1 on 5 matching bases. Germline lookup yields CDR1 SNHLY and CDR2 FYNNEI. The V end was cut by 3 bases, the J end by 7 bases, with 12 bases between. The CDR3 spans 13 residues. The CDR3 bases are TGTGCCAGCAGTGATTCGGCAGGGTTTGGCTACACCTTC. This codes for CASSDSAGFGYTF.

The chain carries TRBV9 and TRBJ2-5; 8 bases are shared with TRBD1. J was trimmed by 5 bases and V by 4 bases; bases with no gene match: 7. Germline assignment: CDR1 SGDLS and CDR2 YYNGEE. This CDR3 is 14 amino acids long. This chain's CDR3 is CASSIQGAGETQYF. Written as DNA, the CDR3 is TGTGCCAGCAGCATCCAGGGGGCCGGGGAGACCCAGTACTTC.

The rearrangement links TRBV7-3 to TRBJ2-5, with D perhaps TRBD2 (7 bases). CDR1 is SGHTA and CDR2 is FQGTGA in the germline V gene. Trimming shortened V by 4 bases and J by 7 bases, and 25 bases separated the two germline ends. This CDR3 has 17 amino acids. As DNA, the CDR3 is TGTGCCAGCAGCTCCCAAGGGGGGGCGGGAGCCCACAGGACCCAGTACTTC. This sequence encodes CASSSQGGAGAHRTQYF.